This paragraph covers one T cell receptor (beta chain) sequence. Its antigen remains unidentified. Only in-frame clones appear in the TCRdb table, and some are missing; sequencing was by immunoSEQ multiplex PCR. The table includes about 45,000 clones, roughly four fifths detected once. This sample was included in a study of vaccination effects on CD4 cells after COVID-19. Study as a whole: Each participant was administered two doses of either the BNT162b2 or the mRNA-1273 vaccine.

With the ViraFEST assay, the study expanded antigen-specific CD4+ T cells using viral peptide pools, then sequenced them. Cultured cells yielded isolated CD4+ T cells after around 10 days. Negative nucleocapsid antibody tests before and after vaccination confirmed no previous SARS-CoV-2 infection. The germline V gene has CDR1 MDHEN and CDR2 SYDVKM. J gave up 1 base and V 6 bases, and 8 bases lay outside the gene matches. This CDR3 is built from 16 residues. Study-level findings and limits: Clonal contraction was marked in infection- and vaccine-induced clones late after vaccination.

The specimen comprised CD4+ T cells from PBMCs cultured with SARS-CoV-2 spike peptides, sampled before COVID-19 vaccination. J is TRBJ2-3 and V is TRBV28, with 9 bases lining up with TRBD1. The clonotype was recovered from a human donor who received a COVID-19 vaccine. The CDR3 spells CASSLTRQGGTDTQYF. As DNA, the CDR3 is TGTGCCAGCAGCCTCACGCGACAGGGGGGCACAGATACGCAGTATTTT.